These 10 T cell receptor beta chains were sequenced from one sample in a study of cytotoxic CD8 clonotypes in ibrutinib-treated CLL. Libraries were prepared by immunoSEQ multiplex PCR; TCRdb keeps only in-frame clonotypes and omits some of them. This sample yields about 140,000 clones, of which roughly 77% are seen a single time; around 30% belongs to the top ten. The sample consisted of PBMCs, taken after 12 months of ibrutinib treatment. These TCRs come from a human donor with chronic lymphocytic leukemia.

This sequence joins TRBV7-3 and TRBJ2-3; TRBD2 matches 12 bases. V gave up 4 bases and J gave up 0 bases; unmatched junction bases: 11. The CDR3 extends over 19 amino acids. CDR1 SGHTA and CDR2 FQGTGA come from the germline V gene. The CDR3 bases are TGTGCCAGCAGCTCAACCCTAGGACTAGCGGGGATCAGCACAGATACGCAGTATTTT. The encoded protein is CASSSTLGLAGISTDTQYF.

The chain uses TRBV15 and TRBJ1-6, with D possibly matching TRBD1 (5 bases). Trimming shortened V by 5 bases and J by 5 bases, and 19 bases separated the two germline ends. CDR1 and CDR2 from the germline V gene are LNHNV and YYDKDF (reference sequence). The CDR3 spans 17 residues. The CDR3 DNA sequence: TGTGCCACCAGCCTTGGGACCCGACCTCTGGATAATTCACCCCTCCACTTT. It translates to CATSLGTRPLDNSPLHF.

The chain combines TRBV14 with TRBJ2-3; D is undetermined. Trimming cost V 2 bases and J 3 bases, with 6 bases left between them. In germline, CDR1 is SGHDN, CDR2 FVKESK. This CDR3 has 13 amino acids. CDR3: CASSQFSTDTQYF. The CDR3 region has the DNA TGTGCCAGCAGCCAATTCTCGACAGATACGCAGTATTTT.

This rearrangement joins TRBV5-1 to TRBJ2-7; D remains unclear. Trimming pared 0 bases from V and 0 bases from J, leaving 10 bases between. CDR3 length: 15 residues. Germline assignment: CDR1 SGHRS and CDR2 YFSETQ. The CDR3 nucleotides read TGCGCCAGCAGCTTGGCCAACAGCTTCTCCTACGAGCAGTACTTC. It translates to CASSLANSFSYEQYF.

This sequence joins TRBV6-1 and TRBJ2-7; tentatively, D is TRBD1 (5 bases). The V end lost 0 bases, the J end lost 2 bases, and 8 bases lay between the germline ends. The CDR3 is 14 residues long. Germline V gives CDR1 MNHNS, CDR2 SASEGT. The CDR3, as DNA: TGTGCCAGCAGTGAAGCCCCAGGGACCTACGAGCAGTACTTC. This sequence encodes CASSEAPGTYEQYF.

This chain joins TRBV19 and TRBJ1-1, with D possibly matching TRBD1 (5 bases). The V gene lost 5 bases and the J gene lost 2 bases, with 12 bases spanning the gap. The CDR3 has 14 residues. Germline lookup yields CDR1 LNHDA and CDR2 SQIVND (reference sequence). The CDR3 reads CASSVPTDNTEAFF. CDR3 DNA: TGTGCCAGTAGTGTCCCGACAGATAACACTGAAGCTTTCTTT.

This clone has a single count. This chain joins TRBV9 and TRBJ1-1; the match to TRBD1 covers 10 bases. V was pared by 3 bases and J by 4 bases, with 6 bases of the junction left unmatched. The CDR3 spans 15 residues. In germline, CDR1 is SGDLS, CDR2 YYNGEE. CDR3 loop: CASSAWTGGITEAFF. The CDR3 DNA reads as TGTGCCAGCAGCGCCTGGACAGGGGGGATCACTGAAGCTTTCTTT.

The rearrangement joins TRBV5-4 to TRBJ2-7; the D call may be TRBD1 or TRBD2 (5 bases each). Germline CDR1 and CDR2: SGHNT and YYREEE (reference sequence). The CDR3 sequence is 12 residues long. V lost 3 bases and J 3 bases, leaving 7 bases between the germline ends. CDR3 in DNA: TGTGCCAGCAGCTGGGGGTTCTACGAGCAGTACTTC. Translated, it gives CASSWGFYEQYF. The variable domain in full, completed from reference TRBV5-4 and TRBJ2-7, reads ETGVTQSPTHLIKTRGQQVTLRCSSQSGHNTVSWYQQALGQGPQFIFQYYREEENGRGNFPPRFSGLQFPNYSSELNVNALELDDSALYLCASSWGFYEQYFGPGTRLTVT.

The table lists this clone with a few counts. J is TRBJ1-6 and V is TRBV30, with TRBD1 matching 10 bases. The CDR3 consists of 15 residues. V shed 4 bases and J 6 bases; nucleotides not matched to a gene: 6. Germline values: CDR1 GTSNPN, CDR2 SVGIG (reference sequence). The CDR3: CAWTTGGIVNSPLHF. CDR3 coding DNA: TGTGCCTGGACGACAGGGGGCATTGTTAATTCACCCCTCCACTTT. Full variable domain (missing parts from reference TRBV30 and TRBJ1-6): SQTIHQWPATLVQPVGSPLSLECTVEGTSNPNLYWYRQAAGRGLQLLFYSVGIGQISSEVPQNLSASRPQDRQFILSSKKLLLSDSGFYLCAWTTGGIVNSPLHFGNGTRLTVT.

This chain connects TRBV4-1 to TRBJ2-7; D unresolved. The CDR3 has 13 amino acids. Trimming shortened V by 4 bases and J by 2 bases, and 9 bases separated the two germline ends. Per the germline V gene, CDR1 is MGHRA and CDR2 is YSYEKL. CDR3 residues: CASSLSTPYEQYF. The CDR3 nucleotides read TGCGCCAGCAGCCTGAGTACCCCCTACGAGCAGTACTTC.